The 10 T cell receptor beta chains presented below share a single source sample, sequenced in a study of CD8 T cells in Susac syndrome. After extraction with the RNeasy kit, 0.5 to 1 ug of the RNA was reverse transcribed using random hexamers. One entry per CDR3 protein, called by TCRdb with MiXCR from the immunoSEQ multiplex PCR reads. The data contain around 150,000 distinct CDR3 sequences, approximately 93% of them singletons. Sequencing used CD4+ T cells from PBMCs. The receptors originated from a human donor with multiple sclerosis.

The CDR3, as DNA: TGTGCCAGCAGCTTACAAGTGTCCACCGGGGAGCTGTTTTTT. Amino acids: CASSLQVSTGELFF. The V and J genes are TRBV11-2 and TRBJ2-2; unclear D gene. Trimming removed 2 bases from V and 4 bases from J, with 8 bases in between. The length of the CDR3 is 14 residues. CDR1 and CDR2 from the germline V gene are SGHAT and FQNNGV.

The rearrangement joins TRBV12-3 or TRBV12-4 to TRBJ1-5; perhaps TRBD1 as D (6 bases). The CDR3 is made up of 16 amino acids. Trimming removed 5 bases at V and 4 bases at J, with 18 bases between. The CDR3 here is CASSPSTNQGNQPQHF. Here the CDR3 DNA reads TGTGCCAGCAGTCCCTCTACCAACCAGGGGAATCAGCCCCAGCATTTT.

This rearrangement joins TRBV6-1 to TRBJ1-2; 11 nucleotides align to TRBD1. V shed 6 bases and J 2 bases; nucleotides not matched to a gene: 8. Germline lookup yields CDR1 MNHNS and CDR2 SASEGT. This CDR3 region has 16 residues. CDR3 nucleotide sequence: TGTGCCAGCAGACCCGGACAGGGGGCTGTCAACTATGGCTACACCTTC. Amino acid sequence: CASRPGQGAVNYGYTF.

CDR3 amino acids: CASSQDPPIRGANYGYTF. Written as DNA, the CDR3 is TGCGCCAGCAGCCAAGATCCCCCTATTCGGGGAGCTAACTATGGCTACACCTTC. The chain uses TRBV4-1 and TRBJ1-2; D remains ambiguous. The CDR3 has 18 residues. V was trimmed by 0 bases and J by 0 bases, leaving 17 bases between them. Germline assignment: CDR1 MGHRA and CDR2 YSYEKL.

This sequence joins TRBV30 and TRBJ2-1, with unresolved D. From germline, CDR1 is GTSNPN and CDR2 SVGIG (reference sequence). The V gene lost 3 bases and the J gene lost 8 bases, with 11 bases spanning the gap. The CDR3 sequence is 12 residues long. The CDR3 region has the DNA TGTGCCTGGAGCAAGTTAGGCGATGAGCAGTTCTTC. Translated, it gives CAWSKLGDEQFF.

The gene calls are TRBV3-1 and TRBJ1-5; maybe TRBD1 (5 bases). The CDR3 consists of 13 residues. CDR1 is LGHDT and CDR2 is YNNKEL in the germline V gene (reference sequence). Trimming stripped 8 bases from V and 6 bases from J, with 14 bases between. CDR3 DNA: TGTGCCAGCGCCAGGGCGGGAGGTCAGCCCCAGCATTTT. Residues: CASARAGGQPQHF.

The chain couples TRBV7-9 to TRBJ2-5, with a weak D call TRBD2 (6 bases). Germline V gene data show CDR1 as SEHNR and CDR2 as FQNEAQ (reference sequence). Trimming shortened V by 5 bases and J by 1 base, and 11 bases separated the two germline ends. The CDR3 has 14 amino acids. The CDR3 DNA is TGTGCCAGCAGCCCTTACGGGGGCCAAGAGACCCAGTACTTC. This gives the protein CASSPYGGQETQYF.

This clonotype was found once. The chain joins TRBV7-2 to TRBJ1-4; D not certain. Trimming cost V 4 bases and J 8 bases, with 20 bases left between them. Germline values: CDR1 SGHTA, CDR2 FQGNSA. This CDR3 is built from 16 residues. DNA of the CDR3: TGTGCCAGCAGCTCCTACCGTCCCAGTCTAGGGGAAAAACTGTTTTTT. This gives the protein CASSSYRPSLGEKLFF. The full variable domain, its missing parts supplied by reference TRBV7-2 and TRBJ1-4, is GAGVSQSPSNKVTEKGKDVELRCDPISGHTALYWYRQSLGQGLEFLIYFQGNSAPDKSGLPSDRFSAERTGGSVSTLTIQRTQQEDSAVYLCASSSYRPSLGEKLFFGSGTQLSVL.

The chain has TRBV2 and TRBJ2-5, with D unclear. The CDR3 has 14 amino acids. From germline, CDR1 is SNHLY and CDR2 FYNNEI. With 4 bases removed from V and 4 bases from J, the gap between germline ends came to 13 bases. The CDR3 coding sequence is TGTGCCAGCAGTGGTTCAAGGGTGGTAGAGACCCAGTACTTC. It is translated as CASSGSRVVETQYF. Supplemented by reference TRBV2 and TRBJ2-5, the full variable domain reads EPEVTQTPSHQVTQMGQEVILRCVPISNHLYFYWYRQILGQKVEFLVSFYNNEISEKSEIFDDQFSVERPDGSNFTLKIRSTKLEDSAMYFCASSGSRVVETQYFGPGTRLLVL.

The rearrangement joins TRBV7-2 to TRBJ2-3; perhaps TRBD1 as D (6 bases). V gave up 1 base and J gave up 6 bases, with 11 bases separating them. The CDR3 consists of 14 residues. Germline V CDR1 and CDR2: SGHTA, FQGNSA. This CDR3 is CASSLDRVGDTQYF. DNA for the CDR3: TGTGCCAGCAGCTTAGACAGGGTTGGGGATACGCAGTATTTT.